This T cell receptor (beta chain) was found in a study of blood T cell repertoires in COVID-19. Study details: COVID-19 samples collected from the United States, Italy and Spain covered acute and convalescent phases.

Generated by immunoSEQ multiplex PCR, the TCRdb table keeps only in-frame clones and is missing some. Of fewer than 350,000 clones listed, just over 90% are singletons. Adults between roughly 18 and 90 years of age took part from fewer than 30 US areas. Assignments of participants to cohorts depended upon their own reported clinical history. Trimming removed 7 bases from V and 3 bases from J, with 16 bases in between. The CDR3 is 15 residues long. CDR1 is LNHDA and CDR2 is SQIVND in the germline V gene (reference sequence). Source material: PBMCs or T cells enriched from blood (not recorded which). The gene calls are TRBV19 and TRBJ2-4, with D perhaps TRBD1 (6 bases). The sequence derives from a woman in her thirties or forties with acute COVID-19. CDR3: CASKQGISVKNIQYF. Written as DNA, the CDR3 is TGTGCCAGTAAACAGGGTATCAGTGTCAAAAACATTCAGTACTTC.